This entry features one T cell receptor beta chain sequence. Its target is unknown. TCRdb processed the 5' RACE reads anew with MiXCR; each CDR3 protein has one entry. Among some 330,000 distinct CDR3 sequences listed, approximately 10% were seen once. The source of the sample is a study of identical twins. The study's findings and limits: Insertions ran lower in abundant cord blood beta clonotypes, though not in memory repertoires. Beta out-of-frame sequences showed weaker excess twin sharing.

The CDR3 runs 17 residues. The V gene lost 6 bases and the J gene lost 0 bases, with 15 bases spanning the gap. Each donor (without exception) was a healthy Caucasian. The sequenced material came from naive T cells sorted from blood. The genes are TRBV12-3 or TRBV12-4 and TRBJ2-6; perhaps TRBD2 as D (5 bases). This receptor was identified in a woman aged 45-60 years in good health. For the CDR3, the DNA is TGTGCCAGCAGCTCCCACCGCGGGTTCTCTGGGGCCAACGTCCTGACTTTC. This codes for CASSSHRGFSGANVLTF.